These T cell receptor beta chains were read from a single sample in a study of T cells after yellow fever vaccination. TCRdb recomputed calls from the 5' RACE reads with MiXCR, one row per CDR3 protein. The table includes about 580,000 distinct CDR3 sequences, about a sixth detected once. The sequences come from PBMCs, collected 5 days after the first yellow fever vaccination. The receptors were sampled from a man between 18 and 29 years old who received the YFV17D yellow fever vaccine. CDR3s include the opening cysteine and the closing phenylalanine or tryptophan. The order of the fields is clone size, D gene, J gene, V gene, CDR3 protein, CDR3 DNA. The D gene is left open where the match is weak. A row's size may be missing; if present it is once, few, many or a size class.

>few|NA|TRBJ2-2|TRBV11-3
CASKPPGLNTGELFF
TGTGCCAGCAAGCCTCCGGGACTGAACACCGGGGAGCTGTTTTTT
>few|NA|TRBJ1-5|TRBV5-1
CASSSNGWEPQHF
TGCGCCAGCAGCTCCAACGGTTGGGAGCCCCAGCATTTT
>many|NA|TRBJ2-6|TRBV5-5
CASRQVMVSGANVLTF
TGTGCCAGCAGGCAGGTTATGGTCTCTGGGGCCAACGTCCTGACTTTC
>NA|NA|TRBJ1-1|TRBV7-8
CASSRRDGTRTEAFF
TGTGCCAGCAGCCGCAGGGATGGCACTCGGACTGAAGCTTTCTTT
>few|NA|TRBJ2-3|TRBV2
CASIRGTDTQYF
TGTGCCAGCATAAGAGGCACAGATACGCAGTATTTT
>many|NA|TRBJ2-7|TRBV7-9
CASSPKLAKGYEQYF
TGTGCCAGCAGCCCGAAACTAGCTAAAGGCTACGAGCAGTACTTC
>many|NA|TRBJ2-2|TRBV2
CASTLSSGELFF
TGTGCCAGCACCTTGAGCAGCGGGGAGCTGTTTTTT
>few|NA|TRBJ1-2|TRBV20-1
CSAPPTNYGYTF
TGCAGTGCACCCCCAACTAATTATGGCTACACCTTC
>many|TRBD1|TRBJ2-7|TRBV3-1
CASSRQGARGYEQYF
TGTGCCAGCAGCCGACAGGGGGCGAGGGGGTACGAGCAGTACTTC
>NA|NA|TRBJ1-1|TRBV30
CAWRRGWAEAFF
TGTGCCTGGAGGAGAGGTTGGGCGGAAGCTTTCTTT
>few|NA|TRBJ1-1|TRBV7-9
CASSTPMYTEAFF
TGTGCCAGCAGCACGCCAATGTACACTGAAGCTTTCTTT
>many|NA|TRBJ1-2|TRBV5-1
CASSFDGITNYGYTF
TGCGCCAGCAGCTTTGATGGGATTACAAACTATGGCTACACCTTC
>few|NA|TRBJ2-7|TRBV6-5
CASSYRQGYEQYF
TGTGCCAGCAGTTACCGGCAGGGCTACGAGCAGTACTTC
>few|NA|TRBJ2-6|TRBV5-1
CASSAPSSGANVLTF
TGCGCCAGCAGCGCCCCAAGCTCTGGGGCCAACGTCCTGACTTTC
>NA|TRBD2|TRBJ2-3|TRBV19
CASSLRLAGSTHTQYF
TGTGCCAGTAGTTTACGACTAGCGGGGTCGACCCATACGCAGTATTTT
>NA|NA|TRBJ2-3|TRBV24-1
CATSDLALDGTDTQYF
TGTGCCACCAGTGACCTCGCCCTAGATGGCACAGATACGCAGTATTTT
>NA|NA|TRBJ2-5|TRBV4-1
CASSQDPSQETQYF
TGCGCCAGCAGCCAAGACCCTAGCCAAGAGACCCAGTACTTC
>NA|NA|TRBJ1-2|TRBV19
CASSNPGTSGYTF
TGTGCCAGTAGTAATCCGGGGACCAGCGGCTACACCTTC
>NA|NA|TRBJ2-5|TRBV12-3/TRBV12-4
CASRVTGETQYF
TGTGCCAGCAGGGTGACGGGAGAGACCCAGTACTTC
>NA|TRBD1|TRBJ1-6|TRBV6-1
CASSIRQGDSPLHF
TGTGCCAGCAGTATCCGACAGGGGGATTCACCCCTCCACTTT
>NA|TRBD1|TRBJ2-3|TRBV7-9
CASSSLDRDTDTQYF
TGTGCCAGCAGCTCCCTGGACAGGGACACAGATACGCAGTATTTT
>many|NA|TRBJ2-3|TRBV7-2
CASSLRQSADTQYF
TGTGCCAGCAGCTTACGGCAGAGCGCAGATACGCAGTATTTT
>NA|NA|TRBJ1-6|TRBV6-2/TRBV6-3
CASSRRTSGSQASAAHLHF
TGTGCCAGCAGCCGACGCACCTCAGGGTCTCAGGCGTCGGCGGCTCACCTCCACTTT
>NA|NA|TRBJ2-2|TRBV11-2
CASSYQGSNTGELFF
TGTGCCAGCAGCTATCAGGGAAGTAACACCGGGGAGCTGTTTTTT
>NA|TRBD2|TRBJ2-7|TRBV20-1
CSASLYGGGFYEQYF
TGCAGTGCTAGCCTCTACGGGGGGGGTTTCTACGAGCAGTACTTC
>NA|TRBD1|TRBJ1-4|TRBV7-2
CASSPDRGHEKLFF
TGTGCCAGCAGCCCGGACAGGGGTCACGAAAAACTGTTTTTT
>NA|TRBD2|TRBJ2-1|TRBV20-1
CSARLAGGGYEQFF
TGCAGTGCCCGCCTAGCGGGGGGTGGGTATGAGCAGTTCTTC
>few|NA|TRBJ2-3|TRBV5-1
CASSSQTDRADTQYF
TGCGCCAGCAGCTCCCAAACGGACAGAGCCGATACGCAGTATTTT
>NA|NA|TRBJ2-1|TRBV3-1
CASSLNRENEQFF
TGTGCCAGCAGCCTTAACAGGGAAAATGAGCAGTTCTTC
>few|NA|TRBJ2-7|TRBV27
CASSFGQSTYEQYF
TGTGCCAGCAGTTTTGGGCAGAGCACCTACGAGCAGTACTTC
>NA|TRBD2|TRBJ2-5|TRBV5-1
CASRLAGASQETQYF
TGCGCCAGCAGGCTAGCGGGGGCTTCGCAAGAGACCCAGTACTTC
>NA|NA|TRBJ1-1|TRBV6-1
CASQVGGPTEAFF
TGTGCCAGCCAGGTGGGGGGGCCCACTGAAGCTTTCTTT
>many|TRBD2|TRBJ2-5|TRBV15
CATSRGSGGRETQYF
TGTGCCACCAGCAGAGGATCGGGGGGGCGAGAGACCCAGTACTTC
>few|NA|TRBJ2-3|TRBV9
CASTAGHYSTDTQYF
TGTGCCAGCACAGCGGGACATTATTCCACAGATACGCAGTATTTT
>NA|TRBD1|TRBJ1-5|TRBV6-1
CASVPSRQGKNQPQHF
TGTGCCAGCGTGCCCAGTCGACAGGGAAAAAATCAGCCCCAGCATTTT
>NA|NA|TRBJ1-1|TRBV12-5
CASGSEWTEAFF
TGTGCTAGTGGTTCCGAGTGGACTGAAGCTTTCTTT
>NA|NA|TRBJ1-1|TRBV4-2
CASSQTPKAAYEAFF
TGTGCCAGCAGCCAAACTCCTAAGGCTGCCTATGAAGCTTTCTTT
>NA|TRBD1|TRBJ1-2|TRBV6-1
CASTPTQGAHGYTF
TGTGCCAGCACCCCGACACAGGGGGCTCATGGCTACACCTTC
>NA|TRBD1|TRBJ1-1|TRBV5-4
CASSAAGTGGAEAFF
TGTGCCAGCAGCGCCGCCGGGACAGGGGGAGCTGAAGCTTTCTTT
>NA|TRBD2|TRBJ2-5|TRBV6-2/TRBV6-3
CASTTGRTSGDWETQYF
TGTGCCAGCACAACGGGGAGGACTAGCGGGGATTGGGAGACCCAGTACTTC
>few|NA|TRBJ1-1|TRBV20-1
CSAKTGRVTEAFF
TGCAGTGCTAAAACAGGGAGGGTCACTGAAGCTTTCTTT
>few|NA|TRBJ2-1|TRBV28
CASSFWVRRTEQFF
TGTGCCAGCAGTTTTTGGGTCCGTCGGACTGAGCAGTTCTTC
>NA|NA|TRBJ2-5|TRBV2
CASSEEPGLETQYF
TGTGCCAGCAGTGAAGAACCGGGTCTGGAGACCCAGTACTTC
>NA|NA|TRBJ1-1|TRBV6-2/TRBV6-3
CASSHSRSVNTEAFF
TGTGCCAGCAGCCATTCAAGAAGCGTGAACACTGAAGCTTTCTTT
>NA|NA|TRBJ2-6|TRBV20-1
CSARRGGANVLTF
TGCAGTGCTAGGAGGGGTGGGGCCAACGTCCTGACTTTC
>NA|TRBD2|TRBJ2-5|TRBV5-1
CASSLGPAGYQETQYF
TGCGCCAGCAGCTTGGGTCCAGCGGGGTACCAAGAGACCCAGTACTTC
>few|TRBD1|TRBJ1-6|TRBV5-4
CASSDPGQGYAPLHF
TGTGCCAGCAGCGATCCGGGACAGGGTTACGCACCCCTCCACTTT
>NA|NA|TRBJ2-3|TRBV20-1
CSADQGGRRYTQYF
TGCAGTGCGGACCAGGGGGGCCGTCGGTATACGCAGTATTTT
>NA|NA|TRBJ2-7|TRBV5-1
CASSLDGGGRSYEQYF
TGCGCCAGCAGCTTGGATGGGGGTGGGAGGTCCTACGAGCAGTACTTC
>NA|NA|TRBJ2-2|TRBV11-1
CASSVRAFTGELFF
TGTGCCAGCAGCGTCCGGGCTTTCACCGGGGAGCTGTTTTTT
>many|NA|TRBJ1-1|TRBV4-1
CASSQARLEQTEAFF
TGCGCCAGCAGCCAAGCACGATTGGAGCAGACTGAAGCTTTCTTT
>few|TRBD1|TRBJ2-1|TRBV20-1
CSARDPRRGQDNEQFF
TGCAGTGCTAGAGATCCGCGTAGGGGGCAGGACAATGAGCAGTTCTTC
>NA|TRBD1|TRBJ1-3|TRBV7-3
CASSPGGTGSSGNTIYF
TGTGCCAGCAGCCCTGGGGGGACAGGCTCCTCTGGAAACACCATATATTTT
>NA|TRBD1|TRBJ1-4|TRBV5-1
CASSSSGTVGEKLFF
TGCGCCAGCAGCTCGTCCGGGACAGTCGGGGAAAAACTGTTTTTT
>few|NA|TRBJ1-5|TRBV20-1
CSVGLTNQPQHF
TGCAGTGTAGGGCTGACCAATCAGCCCCAGCATTTT
>few|NA|TRBJ2-1|TRBV7-8
CASSKSLGRDEQFF
TGTGCCAGCAGCAAGAGTCTCGGTAGGGATGAGCAGTTCTTC
>NA|NA|TRBJ2-6|TRBV4-3
CASSPSGQSGANVLTF
TGCGCCAGCAGCCCCTCAGGACAGTCTGGGGCCAACGTCCTGACTTTC
>few|NA|TRBJ2-1|TRBV19
CASSIRGRSNEQFF
TGTGCCAGTAGTATTCGGGGGCGGAGCAATGAGCAGTTCTTC
>few|NA|TRBJ2-3|TRBV7-2
CASSRYLGNTDTQYF
TGTGCCAGCAGCCGTTACCTAGGGAACACAGATACGCAGTATTTT